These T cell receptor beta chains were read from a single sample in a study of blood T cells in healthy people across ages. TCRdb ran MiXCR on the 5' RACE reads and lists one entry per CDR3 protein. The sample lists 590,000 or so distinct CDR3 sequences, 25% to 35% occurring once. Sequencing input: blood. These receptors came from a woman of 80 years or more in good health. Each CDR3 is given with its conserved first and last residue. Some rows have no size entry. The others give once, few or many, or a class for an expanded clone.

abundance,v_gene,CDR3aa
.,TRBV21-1,CASRVGYNNEQFF
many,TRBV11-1,CASREQGLGNNEQFF
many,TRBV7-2,CASSLNRASQPQHF
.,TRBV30,CAWISGGGYTF
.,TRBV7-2,CASSPQGGSNQPQHF
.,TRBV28,CASSVADSKNQPQHF
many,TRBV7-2,CASSFSDGDSYEQYF
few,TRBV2,CASIRGGQGANGNTIYF
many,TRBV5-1,CASTPGQVSSYEQYF
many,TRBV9,CASSGNRGTDLYTDTQYF
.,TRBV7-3,CASSPSSATQYF
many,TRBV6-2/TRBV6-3,CASSYSMARASTDTQYF
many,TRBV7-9,CASSAGSTEAFF
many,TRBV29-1,CSVTTGRGTEAFF
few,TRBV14,CASSQGTGSSYGYTF
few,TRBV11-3,CASSRTRGEQFF